This TCR beta chain was sequenced during a study of blood T cell repertoires in COVID-19. Under the authors' procedure: Amplification of reference gene primers was used by the study to estimate nucleated cell counts. The method was immunoSEQ multiplex PCR; TCRdb's version includes in-frame clones alone and lacks a portion of them. D and trimming come from the DNA, and the V and J calls and clone size come from that table. The table shows approximately 98,000 clones, with over 75% occurring only once. Germline loops: CDR1 SGHTS, CDR2 YDEGEE. The trim removed 4 bases at V and 0 bases at J, leaving 16 bases unmatched. The CDR3 is 19 amino acids.

The clonotype comes from a woman older than 75 with acute or convalescent COVID-19. The sequenced sample consisted of peripheral blood. This rearrangement joins TRBV5-8 to TRBJ1-3; 7 bases agree with TRBD1. The DNA of the CDR3 is TGTGCCAGCAGCGTAGACAGGGTGGCTTTACTAAGCTCTGGAAACACCATATATTTT. The encoded protein is CASSVDRVALLSSGNTIYF.